This TCR beta chain appears in the sequencing data of a study of blood T cell repertoires in COVID-19. For the study at large: Researchers got acute and convalescent COVID-19 samples from the United States, Italy and Spain.

As processed by the authors: Reference gene primer amplification in the assay estimated nucleated cell counts. Clones were read by immunoSEQ multiplex PCR, and TCRdb kept only the in-frame ones, dropping some. Clone size and V and J calls were adopted from that table, with D and trimming inferred from the DNA. This sample has fewer than 100,000 clones, with nearly 90% found just once. CDR3 size: 13 residues. Germline V gives CDR1 KGHSH, CDR2 LQKENI. V shed 3 bases, J shed 5 bases, and the junction held 1 base outside the gene matches. This clone was seen just once. The receptor comes from a man aged 70 or older with acute or convalescent COVID-19. Sequencing input: peripheral blood. This sequence joins TRBV18 and TRBJ2-5; 9 nucleotides align to TRBD1. The CDR3 DNA reads as TGTGCCAGCTCACCCGGACAGGGGGAGACCCAGTACTTC. This codes for CASSPGQGETQYF. The full variable domain, rest sourced from reference TRBV18 and TRBJ2-5, is NAGVMQNPRHLVRRRGQEARLRCSPMKGHSHVYWYRQLPEEGLKFMVYLQKENIIDESGMPKERFSAEFPKEGPSILRIQQVVRGDSAAYFCASSPGQGETQYFGPGTRLLVL.